This T cell receptor (beta chain) was sequenced during a study of shared clonotypes between healthy human individuals. Study findings and constraints: The naive CD4 repertoires of several donors were compared, and around 5% of clonotypes were shared.

In the sorted-subset replicate PCRs, around 200 ng DNA, tens of thousands of T cell genomes, was used. Sequenced by immunoSEQ multiplex PCR; TCRdb stores in-frame clones only, minus some. The sample consists of 900,000 to 1,200,000 clones, roughly 74% of them appearing once. Unmatched junction bases numbered 6, after V lost 3 bases and J lost 7 bases. Germline V gives CDR1 SNHLY, CDR2 FYNNEI. The CDR3 sequence is 14 residues long. Concerning this clone itself: The target antigen is unknown.

The TCR comes from a man between 18 and 35 years old in good health. Some clones in this sample may be carry-over from other donors' samples. The chain combines TRBV2 with TRBJ2-7, with TRBD2 matching 10 bases. The sequencing input was memory CD4+ T cells from PBMCs. The subset here: CD45RA-negative fraction. CDR3 nucleotides: TGTGCCAGCAGTGATCGTCTAGCGGGAGTTGAGCAGTACTTC. Protein sequence: CASSDRLAGVEQYF.